This record covers a single T cell receptor (beta chain). Antigen unknown. Germline values: CDR1 MNHEY, CDR2 SVGAGI. This CDR3 spans 14 amino acids. With 4 bases removed from V and 3 bases from J, the gap between germline ends came to 12 bases. This sample was included in a study of cytomegalovirus exposure and HLA in healthy donors. Study-wide findings and caveats: There were reportedly fewer N-insertions in an Asian-associated ancestry cluster than the approximately 670-donor mean, in a later analysis.

Use of 60 Vbeta and 13 Jbeta primers characterized the PCR. The method was immunoSEQ multiplex PCR; TCRdb's version includes in-frame clones alone and lacks a portion of them. This table holds roughly 180,000 clones, around 80% found once. Material: PBMCs. The V and J genes are TRBV6-5 and TRBJ1-1; D perhaps matches TRBD1 (5 bases). The TCR comes from a woman in her fifties or sixties in good health and CMV-seropositive. CDR3 in DNA: TGTGCCAGCAGTTTTGTTGGAGGGGACACTGAAGCTTTCTTT. Its translation is CASSFVGGDTEAFF.